The table lists the clone carrying this T cell receptor (beta chain) with many counts. The data originate from a study of regulatory T cells in long-lasting Graves disease. CDR3 regions were amplified by Arm-PCR using iRepertoire HTBI primers to build TCR beta libraries. Each CDR3 protein is one row after TCRdb ran MiXCR on the multiplex PCR reads. The table has some 370,000 distinct CDR3 sequences, roughly 20% seen once. Looked up from germline, CDR1 is WSHSY and CDR2 is SAAADI. This CDR3 has 13 residues. Trimming pared 3 bases from V and 5 bases from J, leaving 10 bases between. Documented time point: persistent/refractory GD, antithyroid drugs over 5 years with positive TRAb. The TCR library was made from RNA extracted from PBMCs.

The gene calls are TRBV10-2 and TRBJ1-2, with no clear D. Material: peripheral blood mononuclear cells (PBMCs), obtained when the disease was refractory, from a patient treated with antithyroid drugs. This clonotype was obtained from a female donor with Graves disease. The CDR3 reads CASSEMSAYGYTF. CDR3 DNA: TGCGCCAGCAGTGAAATGTCCGCGTATGGCTACACCTTC.